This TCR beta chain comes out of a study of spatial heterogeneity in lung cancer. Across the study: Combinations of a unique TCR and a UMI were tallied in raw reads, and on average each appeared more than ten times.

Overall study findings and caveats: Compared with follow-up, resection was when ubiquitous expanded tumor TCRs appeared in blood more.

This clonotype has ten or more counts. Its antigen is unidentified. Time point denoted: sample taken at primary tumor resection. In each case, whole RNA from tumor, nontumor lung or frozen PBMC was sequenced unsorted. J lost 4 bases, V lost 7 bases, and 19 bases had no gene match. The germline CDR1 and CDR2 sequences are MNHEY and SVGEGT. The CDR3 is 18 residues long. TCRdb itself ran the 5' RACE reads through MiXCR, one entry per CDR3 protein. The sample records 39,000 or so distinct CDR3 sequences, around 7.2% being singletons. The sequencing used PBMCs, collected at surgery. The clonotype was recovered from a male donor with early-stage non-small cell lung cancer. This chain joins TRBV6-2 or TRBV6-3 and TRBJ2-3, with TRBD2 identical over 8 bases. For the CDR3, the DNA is TGTGCCAGCACCAACTTAGCCCCGAGCGGGGGCCACCCAGATACGCAGTATTTT. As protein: CASTNLAPSGGHPDTQYF.